Each of the 11 T cell receptor beta chains below was sequenced from the same sample in a study of T-cell memory formation after mild COVID-19. TCRdb re-called the 5' RACE reads with MiXCR, one entry per CDR3 protein. The data show roughly 340,000 distinct CDR3 sequences, around 20% seen once. The sequenced material came from PBMCs or a T cell subset sorted from them (not recorded which). Every receptor here comes from a man aged 18 to 30 who had mild COVID-19 (a few samples of this study predate the infection). Cell type and time point are not known.

This clonotype was detected a few times. J is TRBJ1-1 and V is TRBV5-1; D not resolved. Trimming pared 3 bases from V and 1 base from J, leaving 22 bases between. Germline values: CDR1 SGHRS, CDR2 YFSETQ. CDR3 length equals 18 residues. Written as DNA, the CDR3 is TGCGCCAGCAGCTCACACAGATTTAAAGGCAGAGAGAACACTGAAGCTTTCTTT. This gives the protein CASSSHRFKGRENTEAFF.

This clonotype has more than one count but fewer than ten. The rearrangement uses TRBV10-3 and TRBJ2-2; possibly TRBD2 for D (6 bases). The CDR3 covers 14 residues. Germline CDR1 is ENHRY and CDR2 is SYGVKD. Between the trimmed V and J ends, which lost 3 bases and 7 bases, there was a span of 12 bases. In DNA, the CDR3 is TGTGCCATCAGTGATCTCCTGGGGGGCGGGGAGCTGTTTTTT. Translating it yields CAISDLLGGGELFF.

The chain has TRBV7-2 and TRBJ2-7; 11 nucleotides align to TRBD1. CDR3 length: 15 residues. Per germline, CDR1 SGHTA and CDR2 FQGNSA. Germline trimming cut 3 bases from V and 3 bases from J; bases unmatched to any gene: 4. The CDR3 is CASSFGTGGFYEQYF. The CDR3 DNA is TGTGCCAGCAGCTTTGGGACAGGGGGTTTCTACGAGCAGTACTTC.

This clonotype occurred a few times. The junction departs from the called germline gene at one end, perhaps through a read error. Here the CDR3 reads CASSSRLKNGVF. DNA of the CDR3: TGTGCCAGCAGCTCACGGTTGAAAAATGGTGTGTTC. The chain recombines TRBV7-8 with TRBJ2-1; D unresolved. From germline, CDR1 is SGHVS and CDR2 FQNEAQ. The CDR3 runs to 12 residues. Full variable domain (remainder filled in from reference TRBV7-8 and TRBJ2-1): GAGVSQSPRYKVAKRGQDVALRCDPISGHVSLFWYQQALGQGPEFLTYFQNEAQLDKSGLPSDRFFAERPEGSVSTLKIQRTQQEDSAVYLCASSSRLKNGVFGPGTRLTVL.

This clonotype occurred a few times. The J gene is TRBJ1-1, the V gene TRBV27; tentative D call: TRBD1 (6 bases). V lost 2 bases to trimming and J lost 3 bases, with 10 bases between them. The CDR3 consists of 14 residues. Germline assignment: CDR1 MNHEY and CDR2 SMNVEV (reference sequence). DNA of the CDR3: TGTGCCAGCAGTTTAAACAGGGTAGACACTGAAGCTTTCTTT. It yields the protein CASSLNRVDTEAFF.

A few counts support this clonotype. V is TRBV2 and J is TRBJ2-5; TRBD2 agrees at 9 bases. Germline CDR1 and CDR2: SNHLY and FYNNEI. J was trimmed by 5 bases and V by 8 bases; bases with no gene match: 12. The length of the CDR3 is 15 residues. The CDR3, as DNA: TGTGCCAGCGGGCGGAGTAGCGGGGGAGGGGAGACCCAGTACTTC. Encoded protein: CASGRSSGGGETQYF.

CDR3 sequence reads: CASLRRGLNNEQFF. In nucleotides, the CDR3 is TGTGCCAGCCTTCGGAGGGGGCTCAACAATGAGCAGTTCTTC. The chain employs TRBV27 and TRBJ2-1; D possibly corresponds to TRBD1 (7 bases). Per germline, CDR1 MNHEY and CDR2 SMNVEV (reference sequence). The CDR3 contains 14 residues. V was trimmed by 8 bases and J by 5 bases, leaving 16 bases between them.

The V gene is TRBV20-1, the J gene TRBJ2-1; 10 bases align to TRBD1. The germline gives CDR1 DFQATT, CDR2 SNEGSKA (reference sequence). V shed 6 bases, J shed 8 bases, and the junction held 4 bases outside the gene matches. The CDR3 length is 12 residues. The CDR3 coding sequence is TGCAGTGCAGCGGACAGGGGGGATGAGCAGTTCTTC. Translating it yields CSAADRGDEQFF.

This clonotype appeared many times. The V call is TRBV7-8, the J call TRBJ2-2; D is tentatively TRBD1 or TRBD2 (5 bases each). Germline CDR1 SGHVS, CDR2 FQNEAQ. Trimming shortened V by 11 bases and J by 0 bases, and 22 bases separated the two germline ends. This CDR3 contains 17 residues. Here the CDR3 reads CAWGRLLLGSNTGELFF. The CDR3 DNA reads as TGTGCCTGGGGACGGCTACTTCTGGGTTCGAACACCGGGGAGCTGTTTTTT.

The chain couples TRBV12-3 or TRBV12-4 to TRBJ2-1; 10 positions match TRBD2. Losses at the gene ends were 5 bases for V and 9 bases for J; bases not matched to a gene: 4. The CDR3 has 13 amino acids. The CDR3 region is CASSSGGASEQFF. The CDR3 DNA reads TGTGCCAGCAGTAGCGGGGGGGCGAGTGAGCAGTTCTTC.

The rearrangement uses TRBV7-6 and TRBJ2-7, with 7 bases aligning to TRBD1. V lost 5 bases to trimming and J lost 2 bases; unmatched junction nucleotides: 9. The length of the CDR3 is 15 residues. Germline CDR1 and CDR2: SGHVS and FNYEAQ. CDR3: CASSPTRGQTYEQYF. The DNA of the CDR3 is TGTGCCAGCAGCCCCACTCGGGGACAGACCTACGAGCAGTACTTC.